Presented here are 4 T cell receptor beta chains from one specimen sequenced in a study of T cells in Graves' hyperthyroidism and ophthalmopathy. The TCR beta CDR3 regions underwent amplification using RNA transcripts as the source. The HTBI primer set drove a first-round RT-PCR of the TCR CDR3. TCRdb passed the multiplex PCR reads through MiXCR, listing each CDR3 protein once. The sample holds some 690,000 distinct CDR3 sequences, 15% to 20% seen once. Sequencing input: blood. The receptor source for this set is a man aged 50-60 years with Graves' hyperthyroidism.

This clonotype was detected ten times or more. The chain joins TRBV19 to TRBJ1-4; D is undetermined. This CDR3 contains 16 residues. Germline V gene lookup returns CDR1 LNHDA and CDR2 SQIVND (reference sequence). Trimming shortened V by 10 bases and J by 0 bases, and 18 bases separated the two germline ends. In nucleotides, the CDR3 is TGTGCCATTAAAGGAAACACGGGTGCAACTAATGAAAAACTGTTTTTT. This gives the protein CAIKGNTGATNEKLFF. Combining the CDR3 with reference TRBV19 and TRBJ1-4 gives the whole variable domain DGGITQSPKYLFRKEGQNVTLSCEQNLNHDAMYWYRQDPGQGLRLIYYSQIVNDFQKGDIAEGYSVSREKKESFPLTVTSAQKNPTAFYLCAIKGNTGATNEKLFFGSGTQLSVL.

This clonotype has at least ten counts. The chain carries TRBV7-9 and TRBJ1-2; TRBD1 is a possible D gene (6 bases). Germline V lookup: CDR1 SEHNR, CDR2 FQNEAQ (reference sequence). Trimming took 3 bases from V and 6 from J, leaving 11 bases between them. The CDR3 sequence is 13 residues long. CDR3 DNA sequence: TGTGCCAGCAGCTTCGCGGGGGCGGATGGCTACACCTTC. Translation: CASSFAGADGYTF.

Note on this clonotype: At one of its ends the junction is not consistent with the germline gene, which may arise from a read error. The chain combines TRBV18 with TRBJ1-4; 9 positions match TRBD1. This CDR3 comprises 18 residues. Germline V gene data show CDR1 as KGHSH and CDR2 as LQKENI. CDR3: CPSSPPWDRVKSDEKLFF. The DNA of the CDR3 is TGTCCCAGCTCACCACCTTGGGACAGGGTCAAGTCTGACGAAAAACTGTTTTTC.

This clonotype was seen repeatedly, ten times or more. V usage is TRBV28 and J usage is TRBJ1-6, with D perhaps TRBD1 (6 bases). Germline-derived CDR1 and CDR2 are MDHEN and SYDVKM. Trimming removed 4 bases at V and 13 bases at J, with 17 bases between. This CDR3 has 14 residues. CDR3 loop: CASSSPGQLSPLHF. In nucleotides, the CDR3 is TGTGCCAGCAGTTCACCGGGACAATTAAGTCCCCTCCACTTT.